This T cell receptor (beta chain) was retrieved from a study of T cell changes during pregnancy in multiple sclerosis. The V end lost 10 bases, the J end lost 2 bases, and 17 bases lay between the germline ends. The germline V gene encodes CDR1 SGHNT and CDR2 YYREEE (reference sequence). CDR3 length: 14 residues. TCRdb keeps only in-frame clones here, not all; method: immunoSEQ multiplex PCR. The table includes about 44,000 clones, roughly 96% detected once. The receptor was derived from a female donor with multiple sclerosis, enrolled in a pregnancy study. The gene calls are TRBV5-4 and TRBJ2-3, with a possible D match to TRBD2 (7 bases). The sequenced sample was peripheral blood, obtained in the second trimester of pregnancy. In nucleotides, the CDR3 is TGTGCCGGAGGGGGGGAAGGAGTCACAGATACGCAGTATTTT. Amino acids: CAGGGEGVTDTQYF.